A single sample is the source of the 11 T cell receptor beta chains below, sequenced in a study of blood T cell repertoires in COVID-19. This table comes from immunoSEQ multiplex PCR, and its TCRdb copy is limited to in-frame clones, with some not included. The sample includes 150,000 to 200,000 clones, roughly 84% of them seen just once. Sequencing input: PBMCs or T cells enriched from blood (not recorded which). The receptors stem from a man aged 50-59 years who had recovered from COVID-19.

The chain couples TRBV6-5 to TRBJ1-3; D may be TRBD1 (6 bases). The germline V gene encodes CDR1 MNHEY and CDR2 SVGAGI. CDR3 length equals 15 residues. V was cut by 6 bases and J by 0 bases, with 12 bases left in between. The CDR3 nucleotides are TGTGCCAGCAGAAGGGACACCCACTCTGGAAACACCATATATTTT. Amino acids: CASRRDTHSGNTIYF.

J is TRBJ2-7 and V is TRBV4-1; the match to TRBD1 covers 8 bases. The J segment lost 3 bases and the V segment lost 5 bases, leaving 6 bases of the junction unmatched. In germline, CDR1 is MGHRA, CDR2 YSYEKL. The CDR3 runs 14 residues. The CDR3 DNA is TGCGCCAGCAGCACCCGACAGGGGTACTACGAGCAGTACTTC. This gives the protein CASSTRQGYYEQYF.

The sample holds one count of this clone. The chain links TRBV18 to TRBJ2-7, with D uncertain. Germline V gives CDR1 KGHSH, CDR2 LQKENI. The CDR3 runs to 13 residues. V shed 3 bases and J shed 3 bases, with 9 bases lying between them. CDR3 sequence reads: CASSPSPGYEQYF. CDR3 in DNA: TGTGCCAGCTCACCGTCCCCGGGCTACGAGCAGTACTTC.

This chain links TRBV6-2 or TRBV6-3 with TRBJ2-3; TRBD1 aligns across 9 bases. The V gene end was trimmed by 2 bases and the J gene end by 4 bases; junction bases not matched to a gene: 16. The CDR3 has 19 amino acids. The V gene's germline CDR1 is MNHEY and CDR2 SVGEGT. The CDR3 coding sequence is TGTGCCAGCAGTTACCAAAACGCGCGGGGACAGGGTTATGCAGATACGCAGTATTTT. Protein product: CASSYQNARGQGYADTQYF.

J is TRBJ2-2 and V is TRBV27; 8 nucleotides match TRBD2. V lost 3 bases to trimming and J lost 1 base; unmatched junction nucleotides: 4. Per germline, CDR1 MNHEY and CDR2 SMNVEV (reference sequence). The CDR3 is 16 amino acids. This CDR3 reads CASSFRAGVNTGELFF. In DNA form, the CDR3 reads TGTGCCAGCAGTTTCAGAGCGGGGGTGAACACCGGGGAGCTGTTTTTT.

The J gene is TRBJ1-1, the V gene TRBV30, with D possibly being TRBD1 (6 bases). Deletions cut 4 bases from V and 6 bases from J, with 18 bases between. Per the germline V gene, CDR1 is GTSNPN and CDR2 is SVGIG (reference sequence). The CDR3 is 14 amino acids. In DNA, the CDR3 is TGTGCCTGGAACCACTTTACCAGGGGTGCTGAAGCTTTCTTT. Encoded protein: CAWNHFTRGAEAFF. The full variable domain, in which reference TRBV30 and TRBJ1-1 provide the parts outside the CDR3, is SQTIHQWPATLVQPVGSPLSLECTVEGTSNPNLYWYRQAAGRGLQLLFYSVGIGQISSEVPQNLSASRPQDRQFILSSKKLLLSDSGFYLCAWNHFTRGAEAFFGQGTRLTVV.

A few counts support this clone. This chain joins TRBV18 and TRBJ2-7; D is possibly TRBD2 (5 bases). The CDR3 spans 13 residues. The V gene's germline CDR1 is KGHSH and CDR2 LQKENI. Deletions cut 6 bases from V and 7 bases from J, with 16 bases between. The CDR3 DNA reads as TGTGCCAGCTCCCAGGACTCTTTTGGGGAGCAGTACTTC. It codes for CASSQDSFGEQYF. The whole variable domain, remainder taken from reference TRBV18 and TRBJ2-7, is NAGVMQNPRHLVRRRGQEARLRCSPMKGHSHVYWYRQLPEEGLKFMVYLQKENIIDESGMPKERFSAEFPKEGPSILRIQQVVRGDSAAYFCASSQDSFGEQYFGPGTRLTVT.

The V and J genes are TRBV7-9 and TRBJ1-2, with D possibly being TRBD1 (5 bases). The germline V and J ends were trimmed by 8 bases and 2 bases, with 9 bases remaining between them. There are 12 residues in the CDR3. Looked up from germline, CDR1 is SEHNR and CDR2 is FQNEAQ (reference sequence). In DNA form, the CDR3 reads TGTGCCAGCCGTACAGGCAACTATGGCTACACCTTC. Translating it yields CASRTGNYGYTF.

The rearrangement uses TRBV19 and TRBJ2-1, with D perhaps matching TRBD2 (5 bases). V lost 6 bases and J 3 bases, leaving 9 bases between the germline ends. The CDR3 spans 13 residues. The V gene's germline CDR1 is LNHDA and CDR2 SQIVND (reference sequence). CDR3 in DNA: TGTGCCAGTAGCACGGGAAGCTACAATGAGCAGTTCTTC. It specifies CASSTGSYNEQFF.

The gene calls are TRBV5-1 and TRBJ1-2; 7 bases match TRBD1. The germline V gene has CDR1 SGHRS and CDR2 YFSETQ. This CDR3 has 13 amino acids. V shed 5 bases and J 2 bases; nucleotides not matched to a gene: 3. The CDR3: CASRSGQNYGYTF. The DNA of the CDR3 is TGCGCCAGCAGATCGGGACAGAACTATGGCTACACCTTC.

Concerning this clone: This CDR3 is also generated by other DNA sequences in the sample. V is TRBV9 and J is TRBJ1-6, with a possible D match to TRBD1 (5 bases). CDR3 size: 15 residues. Germline loops: CDR1 SGDLS, CDR2 YYNGEE. V was trimmed by 1 base and J by 4 bases, leaving 9 bases between them. The CDR3 region has the DNA TGTGCCAGCAGCGTACAGGGTTCTTATAATTCACCCCTCCACTTT. It codes for CASSVQGSYNSPLHF.